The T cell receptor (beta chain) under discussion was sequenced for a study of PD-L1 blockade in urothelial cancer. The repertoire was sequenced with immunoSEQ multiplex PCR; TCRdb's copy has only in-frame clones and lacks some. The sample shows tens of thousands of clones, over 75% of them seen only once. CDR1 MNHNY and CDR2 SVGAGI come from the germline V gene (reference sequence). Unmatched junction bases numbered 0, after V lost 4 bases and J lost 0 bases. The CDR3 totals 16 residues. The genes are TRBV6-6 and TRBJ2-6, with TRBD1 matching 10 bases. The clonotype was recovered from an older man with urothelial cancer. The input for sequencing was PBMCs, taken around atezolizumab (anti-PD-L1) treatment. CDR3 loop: CASSWDRGSGANVLTF. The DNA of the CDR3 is TGTGCCAGCAGTTGGGACAGGGGCTCTGGGGCCAACGTCCTGACTTTC.